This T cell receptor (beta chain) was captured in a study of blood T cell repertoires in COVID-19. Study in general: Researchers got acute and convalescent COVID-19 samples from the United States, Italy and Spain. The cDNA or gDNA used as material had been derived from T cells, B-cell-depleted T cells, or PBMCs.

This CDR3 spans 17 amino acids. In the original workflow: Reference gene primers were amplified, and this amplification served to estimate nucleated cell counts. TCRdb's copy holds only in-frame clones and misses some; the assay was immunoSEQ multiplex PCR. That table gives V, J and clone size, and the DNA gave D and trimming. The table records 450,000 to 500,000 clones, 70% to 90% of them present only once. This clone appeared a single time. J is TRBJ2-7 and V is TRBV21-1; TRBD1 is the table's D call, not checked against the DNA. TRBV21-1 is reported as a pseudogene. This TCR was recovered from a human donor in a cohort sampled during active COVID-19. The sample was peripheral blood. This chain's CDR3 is CASSKEGAPEDLYEQYF. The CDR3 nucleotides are TGTGCCAGCAGCAAAGAGGGGGCCCCGGAGGATCTTTACGAGCAGTACTTC.